The 15 T cell receptor beta chains below come from one sample, sequenced in a study of CXCR3-negative and CXCR3-positive naive CD8 T cells. Study-wide results and caveats: In CXCR3-positive naive cells, the TRB CDR3s were more hydrophobic than in CXCR3-negative naive cells.

5' RACE that incorporated UMI labels was used to prepare the TRB cDNA libraries. TCRdb reworked the 5' RACE reads into one entry per CDR3 protein, no DNA. Its table records around 60,000 distinct CDR3 sequences. Their recognized antigens are unknown. The sequenced sample was naive CXCR3+ CD8+ T cells from blood. This sample's subset: CD45RO-CCR7+CD27+CD95- naive CD8+ T cells expressing CXCR3 (TNR3+). Receptor source: a human donor in good health. Some clones in this sample may be carry-over from other donors' samples.

The V gene is TRBV28, the J gene TRBJ1-5; TCRdb outputs TRBD1, but without DNA this stays unchecked. This CDR3 is built from 16 residues. CDR1 MDHEN and CDR2 SYDVKM come from the germline V gene. The CDR3 loop is CASSFPGTGGNQPQHF.

V and J are TRBV28 and TRBJ2-1; the TRBD1 assignment by TCRdb is unverifiable without DNA. The CDR3 has 14 amino acids. Germline CDR1 and CDR2: MDHEN and SYDVKM. The CDR3 here is CASSLSGGLNEQFF.

V usage is TRBV24-1 and J usage is TRBJ2-1; TCRdb calls TRBD2, which cannot be checked without DNA. There are 20 residues in the CDR3. Germline V gene sequence: CDR1 KGHDR, CDR2 SFDVKD. CDR3 sequence: CATSGPSSGSGGALYNEQFF.

This sequence joins TRBV7-3 and TRBJ1-2; without DNA, the TCRdb call of TRBD1 cannot be checked. CDR1 and CDR2 from the germline V gene are SGHTA and FQGTGA. CDR3 length: 17 residues. The CDR3 protein is CASSLTPRLQGVGGYTF.

The chain employs TRBV20-1 and TRBJ2-3; the TCRdb D gene call, TRBD1, has no DNA to confirm it. Germline CDR1 reads DFQATT; CDR2 reads SNEGSKA (reference sequence). CDR3 length: 14 residues. The CDR3 loop is CSASDRGRSDTQYF.

The gene calls are TRBV4-1 and TRBJ2-1; TCRdb reports TRBD2, a call that lacks DNA to check it against. The CDR3 runs to 18 residues. Germline-derived CDR1 and CDR2 are MGHRA and YSYEKL. CDR3 residues: CASSQEQGLAGFDNEQFF.

The chain links TRBV7-8 to TRBJ2-1; lacking DNA, the TRBD1 call made by TCRdb goes unchecked. There are 17 residues in the CDR3. CDR1 is SGHVS and CDR2 is FQNEAQ in the germline V gene. CDR3 sequence: CASSLAVRTDSYNEQFF.

This rearrangement joins TRBV7-6 to TRBJ2-5. This CDR3 region has 14 residues. Germline values: CDR1 SGHVS, CDR2 FNYEAQ. CDR3: CASSSRPVQETQYF.

V and J are TRBV6-6 and TRBJ2-7; TCRdb selects TRBD1, and the lack of DNA leaves this call unchecked. Looked up from germline, CDR1 is MNHNY and CDR2 is SVGAGI (reference sequence). The CDR3 totals 15 residues. This chain's CDR3 is CASRLAGTDSSEQYF.

The rearrangement uses TRBV7-2 and TRBJ2-4; TCRdb proposes TRBD1, but this gene call is untestable without DNA. This CDR3 contains 13 residues. From germline, CDR1 is SGHTA and CDR2 FQGNSA. The CDR3 protein is CASRLQDENIQYF.

The chain uses TRBV7-6 and TRBJ1-2; TCRdb's D call of TRBD1 is untestable without DNA. The germline gives CDR1 SGHVS, CDR2 FNYEAQ. CDR3 length: 14 amino acids. The chain's CDR3 is CASSPGQGYYGYTF.

The CDR3 here is CASSLGPGGKQYF. The chain recombines TRBV7-9 with TRBJ2-7; lacking DNA, the TRBD1 call made by TCRdb goes unchecked. Germline CDR1 SEHNR, CDR2 FQNEAQ (reference sequence). This CDR3 is 13 amino acids long.

J is TRBJ1-2 and V is TRBV14; TCRdb's D gene call, TRBD1, goes unchecked for lack of DNA. Germline-derived CDR1 and CDR2 are SGHDN and FVKESK. The CDR3 covers 16 residues. CDR3 sequence reads: CASSQVIGVTVPGYTF. The full variable domain, rest sourced from reference TRBV14 and TRBJ1-2, is EAGVTQFPSHSVIEKGQTVTLRCDPISGHDNLYWYRRVMGKEIKFLLHFVKESKQDESGMPNNRFLAERTGGTYSTLKVQPAELEDSGVYFCASSQVIGVTVPGYTFGSGTRLTVV.

The chain recombines TRBV28 with TRBJ1-1. The CDR3 is 13 amino acids. Germline lookup yields CDR1 MDHEN and CDR2 SYDVKM. This chain's CDR3 is CASSFVGNTEAFF.

The chain employs TRBV25-1 and TRBJ2-2. Germline CDR1 is MGHDK and CDR2 is SYGVNS. This CDR3 contains 12 residues. The CDR3 loop is CASSDGTGELFF.